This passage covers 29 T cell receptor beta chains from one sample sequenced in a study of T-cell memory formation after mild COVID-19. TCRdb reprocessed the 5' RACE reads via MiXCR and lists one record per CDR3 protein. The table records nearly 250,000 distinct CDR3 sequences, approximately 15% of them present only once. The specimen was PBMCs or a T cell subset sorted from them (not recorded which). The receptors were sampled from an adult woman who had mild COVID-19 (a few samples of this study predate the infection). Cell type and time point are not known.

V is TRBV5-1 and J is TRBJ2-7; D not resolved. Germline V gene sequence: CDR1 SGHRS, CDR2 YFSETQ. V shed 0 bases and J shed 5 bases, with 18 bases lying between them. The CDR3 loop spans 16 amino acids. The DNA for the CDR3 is TGCGCCAGCAGCTTGGTGGAGAGCAGTTTAGGAGACGAGCAGTACTTC. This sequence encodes CASSLVESSLGDEQYF.

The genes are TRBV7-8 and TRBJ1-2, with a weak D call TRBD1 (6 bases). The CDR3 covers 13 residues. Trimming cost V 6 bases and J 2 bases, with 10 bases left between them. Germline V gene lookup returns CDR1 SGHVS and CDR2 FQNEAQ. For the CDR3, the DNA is TGTGCCAGCAGTTACCAGGGGAACTATGGCTACACCTTC. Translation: CASSYQGNYGYTF.

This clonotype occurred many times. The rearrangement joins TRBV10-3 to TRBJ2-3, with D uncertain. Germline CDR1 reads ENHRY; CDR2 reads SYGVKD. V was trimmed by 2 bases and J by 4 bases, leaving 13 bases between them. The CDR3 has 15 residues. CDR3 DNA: TGTGCCATCAGTGAGAATGGGGTTAGTGCAGATACGCAGTATTTT. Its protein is CAISENGVSADTQYF.

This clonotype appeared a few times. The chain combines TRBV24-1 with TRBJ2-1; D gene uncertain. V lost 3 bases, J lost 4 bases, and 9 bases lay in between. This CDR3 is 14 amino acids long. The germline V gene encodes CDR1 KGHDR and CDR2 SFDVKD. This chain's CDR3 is CATSDPPRYNEQFF. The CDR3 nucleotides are TGTGCCACCAGTGATCCCCCTAGATACAATGAGCAGTTCTTC.

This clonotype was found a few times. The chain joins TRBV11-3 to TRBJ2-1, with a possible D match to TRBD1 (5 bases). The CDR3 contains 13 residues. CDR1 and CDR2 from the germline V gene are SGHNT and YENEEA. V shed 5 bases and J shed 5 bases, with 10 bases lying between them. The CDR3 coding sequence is TGTGCCAGCAGCCTCACAGGTAACAATGAGCAGTTCTTC. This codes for CASSLTGNNEQFF.

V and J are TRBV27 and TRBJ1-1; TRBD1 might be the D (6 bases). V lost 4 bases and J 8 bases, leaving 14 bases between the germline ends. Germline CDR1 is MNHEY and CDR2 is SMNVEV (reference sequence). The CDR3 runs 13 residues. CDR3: CASSSPDRKEAFF. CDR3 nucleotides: TGTGCCAGCAGTTCCCCCGACAGGAAGGAAGCTTTCTTT.

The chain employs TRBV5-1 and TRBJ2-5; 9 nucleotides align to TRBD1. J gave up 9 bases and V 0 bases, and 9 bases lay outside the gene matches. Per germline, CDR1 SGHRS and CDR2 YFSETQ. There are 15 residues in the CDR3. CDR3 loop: CASSLDGTGTSSQYF. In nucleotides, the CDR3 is TGCGCCAGCAGCTTGGACGGGACAGGGACGTCTTCCCAGTACTTC.

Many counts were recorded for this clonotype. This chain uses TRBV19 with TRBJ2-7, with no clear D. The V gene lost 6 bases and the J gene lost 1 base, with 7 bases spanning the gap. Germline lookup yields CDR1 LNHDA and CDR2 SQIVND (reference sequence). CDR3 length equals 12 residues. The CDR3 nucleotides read TGTGCCAGTAGCGAGTCTTCCTACGAGCAGTACTTC. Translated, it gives CASSESSYEQYF.

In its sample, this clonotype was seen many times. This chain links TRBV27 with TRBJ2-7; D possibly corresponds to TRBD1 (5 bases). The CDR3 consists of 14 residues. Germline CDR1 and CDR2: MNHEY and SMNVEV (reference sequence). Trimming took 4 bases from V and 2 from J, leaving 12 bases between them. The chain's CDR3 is CASSWAGPTYEQYF. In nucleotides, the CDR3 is TGTGCCAGCAGTTGGGCAGGGCCCACCTACGAGCAGTACTTC.

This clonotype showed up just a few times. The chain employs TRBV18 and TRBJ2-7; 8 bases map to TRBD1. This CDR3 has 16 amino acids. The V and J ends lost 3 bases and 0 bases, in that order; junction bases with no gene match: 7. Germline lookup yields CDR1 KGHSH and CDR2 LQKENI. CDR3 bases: TGTGCCAGCTCACCTCGGGGGACAGGAGTCTCCTACGAGCAGTACTTC. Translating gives CASSPRGTGVSYEQYF. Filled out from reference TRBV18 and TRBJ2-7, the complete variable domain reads NAGVMQNPRHLVRRRGQEARLRCSPMKGHSHVYWYRQLPEEGLKFMVYLQKENIIDESGMPKERFSAEFPKEGPSILRIQQVVRGDSAAYFCASSPRGTGVSYEQYFGPGTRLTVT.

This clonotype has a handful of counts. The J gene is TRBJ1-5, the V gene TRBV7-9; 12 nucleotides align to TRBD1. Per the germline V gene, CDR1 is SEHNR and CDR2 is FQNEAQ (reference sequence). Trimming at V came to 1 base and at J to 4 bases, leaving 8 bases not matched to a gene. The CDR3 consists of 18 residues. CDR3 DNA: TGTGCCAGCAGCTTAGATCGGGACAGGGGGCTGCTAAATCAGCCCCAGCATTTT. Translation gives CASSLDRDRGLLNQPQHF.

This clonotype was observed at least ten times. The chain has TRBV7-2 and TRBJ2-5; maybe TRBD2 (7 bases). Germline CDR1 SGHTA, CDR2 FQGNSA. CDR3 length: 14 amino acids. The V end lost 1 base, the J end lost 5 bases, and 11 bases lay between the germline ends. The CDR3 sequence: CASSLGGGRETQYF. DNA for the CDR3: TGTGCCAGCAGCTTAGGCGGGGGCCGTGAGACCCAGTACTTC.

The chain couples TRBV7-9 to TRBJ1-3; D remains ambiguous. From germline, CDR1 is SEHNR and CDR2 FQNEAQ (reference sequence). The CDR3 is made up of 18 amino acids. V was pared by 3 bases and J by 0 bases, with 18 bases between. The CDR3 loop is CASSFRPGRTDSGNTIYF. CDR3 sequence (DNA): TGTGCCAGCAGCTTCCGACCCGGACGGACCGACTCTGGAAACACCATATATTTT.

The CDR3 DNA is TGTGCCATCAGACCGAGCGGGACAGGGGTATCAGATACGCAGTATTTT. It specifies CAIRPSGTGVSDTQYF. The chain couples TRBV10-3 to TRBJ2-3, with 10 bases identical to TRBD1. Germline V CDR1 and CDR2: ENHRY, SYGVKD. Trimming took 6 bases from V and 4 from J; bases not matched to a gene: 10. The CDR3 runs 16 residues.

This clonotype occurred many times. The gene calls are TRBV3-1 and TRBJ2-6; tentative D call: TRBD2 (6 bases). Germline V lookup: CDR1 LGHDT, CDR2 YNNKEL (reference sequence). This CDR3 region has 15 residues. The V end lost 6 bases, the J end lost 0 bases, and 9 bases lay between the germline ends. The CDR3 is CASRPGGSGANVLTF. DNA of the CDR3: TGTGCCAGCAGGCCCGGGGGCTCTGGGGCCAACGTCCTGACTTTC.

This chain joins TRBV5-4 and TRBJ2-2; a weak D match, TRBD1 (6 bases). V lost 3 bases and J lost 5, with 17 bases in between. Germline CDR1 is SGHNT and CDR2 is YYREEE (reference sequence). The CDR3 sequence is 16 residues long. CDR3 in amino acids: CASSYKQGTTTGELFF. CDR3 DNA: TGTGCCAGCAGCTACAAACAGGGTACCACGACCGGGGAGCTGTTTTTT.

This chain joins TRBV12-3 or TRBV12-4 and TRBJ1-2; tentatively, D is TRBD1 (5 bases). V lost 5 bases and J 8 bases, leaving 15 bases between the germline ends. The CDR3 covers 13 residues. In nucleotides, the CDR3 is TGTGCCAGCAGTCAAGTGAGGGGCGGAGGCTACACCTTC. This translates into CASSQVRGGGYTF.

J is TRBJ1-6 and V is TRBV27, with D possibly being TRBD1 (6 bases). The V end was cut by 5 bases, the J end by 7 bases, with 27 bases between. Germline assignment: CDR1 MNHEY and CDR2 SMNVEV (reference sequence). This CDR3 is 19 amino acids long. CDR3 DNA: TGTGCCAGCAGTCACAAACAGGGAGGCCATACCGGTTGGAATTCACCCCTCCACTTT. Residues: CASSHKQGGHTGWNSPLHF.

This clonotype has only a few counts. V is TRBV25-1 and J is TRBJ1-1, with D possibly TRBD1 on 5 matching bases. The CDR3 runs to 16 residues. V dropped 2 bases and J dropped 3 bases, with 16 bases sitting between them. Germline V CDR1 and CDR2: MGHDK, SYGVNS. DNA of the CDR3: TGTGCCAGCAGTGAACAGGGAGTGAGGTCAGACACTGAAGCTTTCTTT. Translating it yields CASSEQGVRSDTEAFF.

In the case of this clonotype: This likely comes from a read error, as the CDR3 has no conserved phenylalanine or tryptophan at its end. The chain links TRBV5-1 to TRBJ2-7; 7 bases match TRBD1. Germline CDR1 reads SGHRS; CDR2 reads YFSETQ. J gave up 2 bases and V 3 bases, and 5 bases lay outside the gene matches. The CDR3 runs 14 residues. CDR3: CASSSWTGAYEQYI. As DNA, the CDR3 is TGCGCCAGCAGCTCCTGGACAGGAGCCTACGAGCAGTACATC.

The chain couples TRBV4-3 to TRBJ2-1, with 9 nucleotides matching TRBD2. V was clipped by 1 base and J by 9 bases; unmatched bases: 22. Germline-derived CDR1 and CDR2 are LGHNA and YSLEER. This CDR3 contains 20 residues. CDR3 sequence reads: CASSQVVQAGGIASLVEQFF. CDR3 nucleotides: TGCGCCAGCAGCCAAGTGGTTCAAGCGGGAGGAATCGCCAGTCTGGTTGAGCAGTTCTTC.

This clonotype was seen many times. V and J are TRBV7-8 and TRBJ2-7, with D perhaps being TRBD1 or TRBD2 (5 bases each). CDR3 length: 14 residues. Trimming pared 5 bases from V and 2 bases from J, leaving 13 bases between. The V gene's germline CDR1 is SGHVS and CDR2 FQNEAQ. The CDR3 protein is CASSAGARAYEQYF. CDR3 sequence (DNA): TGTGCCAGCAGCGCCGGGGCCAGAGCCTACGAGCAGTACTTC.

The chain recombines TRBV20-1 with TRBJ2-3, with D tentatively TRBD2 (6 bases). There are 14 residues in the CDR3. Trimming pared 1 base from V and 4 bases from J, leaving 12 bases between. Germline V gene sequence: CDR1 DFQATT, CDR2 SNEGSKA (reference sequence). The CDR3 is CSARVTGDADTQYF. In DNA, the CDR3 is TGCAGTGCTAGAGTCACGGGAGATGCAGATACGCAGTATTTT.

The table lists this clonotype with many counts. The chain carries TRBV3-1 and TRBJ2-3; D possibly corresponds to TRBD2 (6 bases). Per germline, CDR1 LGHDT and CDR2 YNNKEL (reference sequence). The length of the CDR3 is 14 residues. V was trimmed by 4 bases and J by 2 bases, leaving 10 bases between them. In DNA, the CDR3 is TGTGCCAGCAGCCGGGAGCGGGTCACAGATACGCAGTATTTT. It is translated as CASSRERVTDTQYF.

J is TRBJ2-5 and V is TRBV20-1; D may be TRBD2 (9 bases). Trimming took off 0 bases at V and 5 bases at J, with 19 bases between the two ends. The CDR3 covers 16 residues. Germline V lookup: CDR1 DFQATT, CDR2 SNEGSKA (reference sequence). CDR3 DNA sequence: TGCAGTGCTAGAGATCAGGGGGCTAGCGGGATTGAGACCCAGTACTTC. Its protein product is CSARDQGASGIETQYF.

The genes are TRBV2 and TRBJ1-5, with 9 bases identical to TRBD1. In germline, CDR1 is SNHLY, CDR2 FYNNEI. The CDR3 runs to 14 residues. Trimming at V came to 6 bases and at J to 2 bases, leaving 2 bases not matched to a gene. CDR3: CASRDRGGNQPQHF. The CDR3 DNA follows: TGTGCCAGCAGGGACAGGGGTGGCAATCAGCCCCAGCATTTT.

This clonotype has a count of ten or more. The CDR3 here is CASSLLAETQYF. CDR3 DNA sequence: TGTGCCAGCAGCTTGTTAGCGGAGACCCAGTACTTC. The chain links TRBV7-8 to TRBJ2-5; a weak D match, TRBD2 (5 bases). The CDR3 contains 12 residues. V was pared by 3 bases and J by 5 bases, with 7 bases between. Germline CDR1 and CDR2: SGHVS and FQNEAQ.

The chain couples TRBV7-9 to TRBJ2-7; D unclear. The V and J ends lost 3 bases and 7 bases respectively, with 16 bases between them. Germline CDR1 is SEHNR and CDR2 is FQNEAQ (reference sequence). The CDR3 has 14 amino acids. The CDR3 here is CASSFDVRATEQYF. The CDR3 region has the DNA TGTGCCAGCAGCTTCGATGTAAGGGCTACAGAGCAGTACTTC.

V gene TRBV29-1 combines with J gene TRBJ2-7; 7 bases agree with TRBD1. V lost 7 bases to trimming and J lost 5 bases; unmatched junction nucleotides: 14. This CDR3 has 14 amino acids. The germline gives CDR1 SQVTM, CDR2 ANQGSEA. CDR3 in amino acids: CSASHRDSTNEQYF. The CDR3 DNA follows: TGCAGCGCATCTCACCGGGACAGCACTAACGAGCAGTACTTC.